This TCR beta chain emerged from a study of PD-1 blockade in classical Hodgkin lymphoma (dated by TCRdb to the early 2020s). Regarding the study in general: Nivolumab dosing was 3 mg/kg intravenously every 2 weeks, continuing until either disease progression or unacceptable toxicity. The study used TCR beta sequencing and CyTOF to define a peripheral blood immune signature of response to PD-1 blockade in classical Hodgkin lymphoma. Findings and caveats that apply to the study as a whole: Trial patients achieving complete response had baseline diversity similar to newly diagnosed patients, whereas partial responders and progressors had significantly lower diversity. Baseline TCR diversity was reported to be lower in newly diagnosed patients than in healthy donors and to be lower still in relapsed/refractory patients. A significant rise by C4D1 was seen in CD4+ but not CD8+ TCR diversity (p=0.0027 vs p=0.16), with the rise being most apparent in complete responders (p=0.02). The study was restricted to a single clinical trial cohort, and the causes of repertoire differences, possibly disease activity or prior therapy, were left undefined. Lower diversity was seen in patients whose nivolumab began less than 1 year after ASCT, and these patients were left out of later analyses so that immune reconstitution would not confound the results.

For this clone: Its antigen remains undetermined. Per-base quality was not reported, and no clone a single base away is much larger than it.

The Qiagen DNeasy kit was used to extract genomic DNA from unsorted PBMCs and from the negatively selected CD4+ and CD8+ fractions. Using primers that anneal to V and J segments, immunoSEQ multiplex PCR amplified the TCR beta CDR3 regions. A synthetic immune receptor repertoire was used to minimize amplification bias, and any residual bias was removed computationally once sequencing was done. The published analysis was carried out like this. Custom Python scripts were used to quantify repertoire diversity as the Shannon entropy index. The unsorted, CD4+ and CD8+ repertoires were each analyzed separately, with the exception of combined analyses, where CD4+ and CD8+ sequences were merged in silico. Clonal expansion was defined as at least a 2-fold frequency increase after treatment relative to C1D1, with a pseudocount of 0.5 for undetected baseline clones. Singleton clones were defined as clones with 0 or 1 copy at C1D1, and non-singleton clones were defined as clones with 2 or more copies. Clones expanded in unsorted samples were assigned a CD4+, CD8+ or unknown annotation through matching of protein sequences in sorted samples from the same patient. Diversity changes from C1D1 to C4D1 were tested in paired samples using Wilcoxon tests. TCRdb stores this immuneACCESS table with in-frame sequences only. Part of the clones is absent; in the studies checked, under half of the shortfall reflects unresolved V genes, and no reason is known for the rest. V, J and clone size are taken as reported in that table, and D and trimming were inferred from the DNA itself. Counted in this sample were some 84,000 clones; over 90% of them appeared once. The ten largest clones add up to less than 3% of the sample.

The V end gives up 6 bases and the J end 8 bases, leaving 11 bases in the junction not matched to a gene. The CDR3 sequence holds 15 residues, the cysteine and phenylalanine included. Just CDR3 DNA is preserved here, 45 bases in frame from base 1. The germline V gene encodes CDR1 SGHNT and CDR2 YENEEA. Taken with the paper, the label for time point translates to: cycle 2 day 1 (C2D1) of nivolumab. Every trial patient had relapsed following autologous stem cell transplantation, and prior brentuximab vedotin exposure was what differed among cohorts A, B and C. The trial cohort was composed of around 60 patients with relapsed/refractory classical Hodgkin lymphoma, for whom complete response, partial response or progressive disease was recorded as best overall response. Single-agent nivolumab was administered to trial patients in the multi-cohort phase II CheckMate 205 trial. An independent review committee assessed best overall response by applying the 2007 International Working Group response criteria. Trial PBMCs were collected just before the start of nivolumab (C1D1) and during therapy at cycle 2 day 1 and cycle 4 day 1. Peripheral blood was collected in 8 mL Vacutainer Cell Preparation Tubes, from which PBMCs were isolated by centrifugation and then cryopreserved.

The sequencing used peripheral blood mononuclear cells (PBMCs), collected before the second cycle of nivolumab. The TCR sequence derives from a human donor with classical Hodgkin lymphoma. Recombination joined TRBV11-3 with TRBJ2-1; TRBD1 matches 9 bases in the middle. The CDR3 sequence is CASRQSGTGNHEQFF. The nucleotides read TGTGCCAGCAGGCAATCCGGGACAGGGAACCATGAGCAGTTCTTC.